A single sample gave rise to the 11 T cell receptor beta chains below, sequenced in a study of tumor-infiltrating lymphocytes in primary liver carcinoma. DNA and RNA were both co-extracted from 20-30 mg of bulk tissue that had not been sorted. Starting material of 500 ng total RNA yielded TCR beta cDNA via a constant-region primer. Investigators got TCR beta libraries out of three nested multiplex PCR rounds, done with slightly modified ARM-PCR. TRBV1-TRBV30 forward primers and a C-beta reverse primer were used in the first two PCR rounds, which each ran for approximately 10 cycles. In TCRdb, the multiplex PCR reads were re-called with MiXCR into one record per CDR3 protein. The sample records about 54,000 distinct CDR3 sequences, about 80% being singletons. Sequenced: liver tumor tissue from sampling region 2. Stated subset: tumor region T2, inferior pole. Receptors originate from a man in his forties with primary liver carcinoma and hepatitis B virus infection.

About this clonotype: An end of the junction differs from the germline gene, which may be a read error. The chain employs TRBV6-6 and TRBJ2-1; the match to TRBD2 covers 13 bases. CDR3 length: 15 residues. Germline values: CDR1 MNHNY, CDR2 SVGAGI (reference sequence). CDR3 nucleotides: TGTGCCTGCAGTTACACTAGCGGGAGGGGGAATGAGGAGTTCTTC. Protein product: CACSYTSGRGNEEFF.

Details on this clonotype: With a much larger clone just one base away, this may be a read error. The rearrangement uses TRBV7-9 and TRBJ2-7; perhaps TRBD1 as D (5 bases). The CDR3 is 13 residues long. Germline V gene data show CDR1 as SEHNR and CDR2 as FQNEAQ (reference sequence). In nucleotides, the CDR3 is TGTGCCAGCATAGGGGAAACCTCCTACGAGCAGCACTTC. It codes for CASIGETSYEQHF.

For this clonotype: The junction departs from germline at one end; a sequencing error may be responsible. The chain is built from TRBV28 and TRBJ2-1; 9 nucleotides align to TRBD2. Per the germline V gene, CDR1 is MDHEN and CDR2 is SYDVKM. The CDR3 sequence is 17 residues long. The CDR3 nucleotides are TGTGCCAACAGTCTACATTATGGACTAGCGAGGGTAGATGTGCAGTTCTTC. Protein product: CANSLHYGLARVDVQFF.

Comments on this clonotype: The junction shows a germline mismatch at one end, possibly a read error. The CDR3, as DNA: TGTACCAGCAGTCGCAACTTGGACACCGGGGAGCTGTTTTTT. It is translated as CTSSRNLDTGELFF. The chain joins TRBV12-3 or TRBV12-4 to TRBJ2-2; D remains ambiguous. This CDR3 is 14 amino acids long.

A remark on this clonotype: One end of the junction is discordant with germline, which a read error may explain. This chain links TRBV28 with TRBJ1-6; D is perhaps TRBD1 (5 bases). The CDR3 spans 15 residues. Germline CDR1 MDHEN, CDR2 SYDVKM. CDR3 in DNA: TGTACCAGCAGTTCAGGGAGCGAAGGAAATTCACCCCTCCACTTT. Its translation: CTSSSGSEGNSPLHF.

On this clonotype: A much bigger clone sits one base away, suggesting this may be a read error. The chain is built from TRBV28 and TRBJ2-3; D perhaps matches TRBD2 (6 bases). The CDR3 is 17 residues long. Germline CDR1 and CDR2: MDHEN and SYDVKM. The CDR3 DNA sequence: TGTGCCAGCAGTTCCCCCCGGCAGGCCACTAGCATAGATACGCAGTATTTT. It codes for CASSSPRQATSIDTQYF.

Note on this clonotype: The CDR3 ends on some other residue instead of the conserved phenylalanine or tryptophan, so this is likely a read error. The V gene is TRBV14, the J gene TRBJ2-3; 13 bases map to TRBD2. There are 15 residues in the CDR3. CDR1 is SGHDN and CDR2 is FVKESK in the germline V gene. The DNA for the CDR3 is TGTACCAGCAGCCAAGGGACTAGCGGGATAGATACGCAGTATTCT. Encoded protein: CTSSQGTSGIDTQYS.

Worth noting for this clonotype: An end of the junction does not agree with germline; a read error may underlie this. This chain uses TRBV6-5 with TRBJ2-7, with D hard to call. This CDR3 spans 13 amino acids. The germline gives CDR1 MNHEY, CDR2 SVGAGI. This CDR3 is CASSQLSGNELYF. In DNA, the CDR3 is TGTGCCAGTAGCCAACTGAGTGGGAACGAGCTGTACTTC.

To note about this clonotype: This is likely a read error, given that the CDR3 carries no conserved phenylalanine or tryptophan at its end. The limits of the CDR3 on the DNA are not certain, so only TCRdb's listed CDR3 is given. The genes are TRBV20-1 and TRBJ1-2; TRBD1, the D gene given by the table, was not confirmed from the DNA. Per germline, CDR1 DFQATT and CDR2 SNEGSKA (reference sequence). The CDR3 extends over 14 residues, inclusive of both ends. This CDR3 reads CSAGGTPPNYGYIL.

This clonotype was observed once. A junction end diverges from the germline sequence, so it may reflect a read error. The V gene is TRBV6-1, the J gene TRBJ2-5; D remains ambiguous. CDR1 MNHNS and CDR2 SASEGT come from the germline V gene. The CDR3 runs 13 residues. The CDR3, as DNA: TGTGCCAGCAGGAAACATCTCCAAGAGACGCAGTACTTC. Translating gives CASRKHLQETQYF.

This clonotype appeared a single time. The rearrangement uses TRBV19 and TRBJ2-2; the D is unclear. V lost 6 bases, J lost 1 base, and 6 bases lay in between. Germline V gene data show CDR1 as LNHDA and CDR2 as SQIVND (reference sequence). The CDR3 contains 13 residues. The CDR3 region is CASRGVNTGELFF. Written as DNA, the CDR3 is TGTGCCAGTAGGGGCGTGAACACCGGGGAGCTGTTTTTT.